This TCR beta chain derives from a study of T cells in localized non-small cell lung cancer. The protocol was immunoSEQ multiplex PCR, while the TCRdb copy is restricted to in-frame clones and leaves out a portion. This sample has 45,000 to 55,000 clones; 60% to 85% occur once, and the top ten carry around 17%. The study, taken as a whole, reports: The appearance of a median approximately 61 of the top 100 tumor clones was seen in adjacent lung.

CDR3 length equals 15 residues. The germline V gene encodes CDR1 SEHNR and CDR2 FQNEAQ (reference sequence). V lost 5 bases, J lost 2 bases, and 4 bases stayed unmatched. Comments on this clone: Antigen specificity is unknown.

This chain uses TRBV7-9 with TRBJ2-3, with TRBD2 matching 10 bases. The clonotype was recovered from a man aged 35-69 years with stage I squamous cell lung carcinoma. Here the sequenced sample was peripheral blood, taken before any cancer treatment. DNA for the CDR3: TGTGCCAGCAGCACAAGCGGGGGGGCCACAGATACGCAGTATTTT. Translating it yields CASSTSGGATDTQYF.